The 16 T cell receptor beta chains presented below share a single source sample, sequenced in a study of CD8+CD57+ T cells in acquired aplastic anemia (dated by TCRdb to between 2017 and 2018). Patients chosen for sequencing had shown expansion of CD8+CD57+ cells by flow cytometry. Sequencing was performed on an Illumina HiSeq 2000. Genomic DNA served as template for TCR beta VDJ combination and CDR3 sequence profiling. TCRdb took the public reads, trimmed them with fastp at Q25, ran MiXCR for clone calling and kept in-frame beta chains. Each record represents a unique CDR3 protein, reported with the most common genes and DNA among its rows. The sample profile shows about 190,000 distinct CDR3 sequences; less than 60% of them were found once. Clones ranked in the top ten supply 9.7% of the sample. Sample: sorted CD4+, CD8+, or CD8+CD57+ T cells (not recorded which) from PBMCs. The receptors shown here come from a human donor with aplastic anemia.

In its sample, this clonotype was seen many times. The chain is built from TRBV2 and TRBJ2-6; D gene unclear. V gave up 2 bases and J gave up 2 bases, with 7 bases separating them. Germline loops: CDR1 SNHLY, CDR2 FYNNEI. CDR3 size: 15 residues. The CDR3 coding sequence is TGTGCCAGCAGTGAACTGGGGACTGGGGCCAACGTCCTGACTTTC. It is translated as CASSELGTGANVLTF.

This clonotype was counted at least ten times. The chain recombines TRBV20-1 with TRBJ1-5; TRBD1 agrees at 8 bases. V lost 0 bases to trimming and J lost 0 bases; unmatched junction nucleotides: 7. The germline V gene has CDR1 DFQATT and CDR2 SNEGSKA (reference sequence). The CDR3 contains 17 residues. The CDR3 here is CSARDRTGFYSNQPQHF. For the CDR3, the DNA is TGCAGTGCTAGAGATCGGACAGGGTTTTATAGCAATCAGCCCCAGCATTTT.

Many counts were recorded for this clonotype. The chain is built from TRBV7-3 and TRBJ2-3; D remains unclear. The V gene lost 1 base and the J gene lost 2 bases, with 10 bases spanning the gap. From germline, CDR1 is SGHTA and CDR2 FQGTGA. The CDR3 contains 15 residues. The CDR3 protein is CASSLNPGHTDTQYF. Written as DNA, the CDR3 is TGTGCCAGCAGCTTAAACCCGGGTCACACAGATACGCAGTATTTT.

In its sample, this clonotype was seen once. The rearrangement uses TRBV9 and TRBJ2-5; tentative D call: TRBD2 (7 bases). Trimming stripped 4 bases from V and 0 bases from J, with 19 bases between. CDR1 is SGDLS, CDR2 YYNGEE, per germline. The CDR3 has 17 amino acids. The CDR3 spells CASSSGGRGTYQETQYF. CDR3 nucleotides: TGTGCCAGCAGCTCCGGGGGGCGGGGGACGTACCAAGAGACCCAGTACTTC.

This clonotype was picked up many times. V usage is TRBV19 and J usage is TRBJ2-2; no definite D call. This CDR3 is built from 13 residues. V was shortened by 3 bases and J by 7 bases, with 9 bases between the two germline ends. Germline-derived CDR1 and CDR2 are LNHDA and SQIVND (reference sequence). In DNA form, the CDR3 reads TGTGCCAGTAGTATTTGGCAGAACGGGGAGCTGTTTTTT. This sequence encodes CASSIWQNGELFF.

The J gene is TRBJ1-6, the V gene TRBV18; D gene unclear. V lost 2 bases and J 6 bases, leaving 5 bases between the germline ends. CDR1 KGHSH and CDR2 LQKENI come from the germline V gene. The CDR3 is 13 amino acids. The CDR3 sequence: CASSPSANSPLHF. CDR3 DNA sequence: TGTGCCAGCTCACCATCGGCTAATTCACCCCTCCACTTT.

A few counts support this clonotype. The V gene is TRBV2, the J gene TRBJ2-7, with a weak D call TRBD2 (5 bases). Trimming pared 8 bases from V and 0 bases from J, leaving 8 bases between. Germline CDR1 SNHLY, CDR2 FYNNEI. There are 12 residues in the CDR3. CDR3 amino acids: CASHRDSYEQYF. CDR3 DNA: TGTGCCAGCCACCGGGACTCCTACGAGCAGTACTTC. The full variable domain, its missing parts supplied by reference TRBV2 and TRBJ2-7, is EPEVTQTPSHQVTQMGQEVILRCVPISNHLYFYWYRQILGQKVEFLVSFYNNEISEKSEIFDDQFSVERPDGSNFTLKIRSTKLEDSAMYFCASHRDSYEQYFGPGTRLTVT.

A word on this clonotype: Sequence at one end of the junction differs from germline and may be a read error. This rearrangement joins TRBV20-1 to TRBJ2-7; TRBD2 aligns across 8 bases. The CDR3 length is 16 residues. The germline V gene encodes CDR1 DFQATT and CDR2 SNEGSKA (reference sequence). Written as DNA, the CDR3 is TGCAGTGCTAGAGACCCCCTTAGCGGGAAAGGGGACGAGCGGTGCTTC. The encoded protein is CSARDPLSGKGDERCF.

J is TRBJ2-1 and V is TRBV19; D is uncertain. The CDR3 has 12 residues. V was shortened by 1 base and J by 9 bases, with 7 bases between the two germline ends. Germline CDR1 is LNHDA and CDR2 is SQIVND (reference sequence). The CDR3 DNA is TGTGCCAGTAGTATAGCGGTCGGTGAGCAGTTCTTC. It codes for CASSIAVGEQFF.

The CDR3 loop is CASSPLGGYEQYF. The CDR3 nucleotides are TGTGCCAGCAGTCCACTTGGCGGATACGAGCAGTACTTC. V and J are TRBV27 and TRBJ2-7, with unresolved D. V lost 5 bases and J 4 bases, leaving 12 bases between the germline ends. Germline V gene lookup returns CDR1 MNHEY and CDR2 SMNVEV (reference sequence). The CDR3 has 13 amino acids.

This clonotype occurred many times. The chain recombines TRBV5-4 with TRBJ1-1; the D is unclear. This CDR3 region has 14 residues. The V end was cut by 0 bases, the J end by 3 bases, with 9 bases between. CDR1 and CDR2 from the germline V gene are SGHNT and YYREEE (reference sequence). DNA of the CDR3: TGTGCCAGCAGCTTGGATCCGGACGACACTGAAGCTTTCTTT. Translated, it gives CASSLDPDDTEAFF. The complete variable domain, with remaining parts taken from reference TRBV5-4 and TRBJ1-1, reads ETGVTQSPTHLIKTRGQQVTLRCSSQSGHNTVSWYQQALGQGPQFIFQYYREEENGRGNFPPRFSGLQFPNYSSELNVNALELDDSALYLCASSLDPDDTEAFFGQGTRLTVV.

Ten or more counts support this clonotype. This chain connects TRBV12-3 or TRBV12-4 to TRBJ2-3, with 9 bases lining up with TRBD2. V lost 4 bases to trimming and J lost 5 bases; unmatched junction nucleotides: 7. CDR3 length: 15 amino acids. The CDR3 DNA is TGTGCCAGCAGTTCCCAGGCGGGAGGGGAAGATACGCAGTATTTT. As protein: CASSSQAGGEDTQYF.

This clonotype was found many times. This chain links TRBV25-1 with TRBJ2-7; 12 bases map to TRBD2. Trimming at V came to 5 bases and at J to 0 bases, leaving 8 bases not matched to a gene. Germline CDR1 and CDR2: MGHDK and SYGVNS. The CDR3 length is 17 residues. The DNA for the CDR3 is TGTGCCAGCAGTAGCGGGACTAGCGGGCCTCTCTCCTACGAGCAGTACTTC. Encoded protein: CASSSGTSGPLSYEQYF.

This clonotype was seen repeatedly, ten times or more. This chain links TRBV2 with TRBJ2-3, with D possibly matching TRBD2 (5 bases). This CDR3 has 15 amino acids. Germline values: CDR1 SNHLY, CDR2 FYNNEI. V lost 8 bases and J 5 bases, leaving 20 bases between the germline ends. The CDR3 loop is CASGERAVSGDTQYF. CDR3 nucleotides: TGTGCCAGCGGGGAAAGGGCGGTAAGCGGAGATACGCAGTATTTT.

This clonotype was seen a single time. The rearrangement uses TRBV6-2 or TRBV6-3 and TRBJ2-5, with D unresolved. Trimming removed 2 bases at V and 5 bases at J, with 3 bases between. Germline CDR1 and CDR2: MNHEY and SVGEGT. This CDR3 region has 11 residues. CDR3 sequence reads: CASSYPETQYF. CDR3 bases: TGTGCCAGCAGTTACCCGGAGACCCAGTACTTC.

The chain has TRBV24-1 and TRBJ1-2, with D perhaps matching TRBD1 (5 bases). Trimming left V 0 bases short and J 4 bases short, with 14 bases between. The CDR3 has 16 residues. Per the germline V gene, CDR1 is KGHDR and CDR2 is SFDVKD. The CDR3 region is CATSDLMARRGYGYTF. The CDR3, as DNA: TGTGCCACCAGTGATTTGATGGCCCGGAGGGGCTATGGCTACACCTTC.